This T cell receptor beta chain is drawn from a study of ipilimumab plus nivolumab after autologous stem cell transplantation. V lost 5 bases to trimming and J lost 1 base, with 8 bases between them. The CDR3 extends over 14 amino acids. Germline CDR1 reads MDHEN; CDR2 reads SYDVKM. Through week 26, nivolumab 3 mg/kg IV was given weeks 1, 4, 7, 10, then biweekly. Measured with immunoSEQ multiplex PCR; TCRdb has only the in-frame clones, and not every one. The sample holds some 45,000 clones, 70% to 90% seen once. This specimen consisted of PBMCs, obtained in a trial of ipilimumab plus nivolumab as post-transplant consolidation. This clonotype was obtained from a male donor with multiple myeloma. The chain couples TRBV28 to TRBJ2-2, with D possibly matching TRBD1 (6 bases). In DNA, the CDR3 is TGTGCCAGCAGTAAGGGACAGAACACCGGGGAGCTGTTTTTT. Protein product: CASSKGQNTGELFF.